This TCR beta chain was captured by sequencing in a study of OX40 agonist ivuxolimab in advanced cancers. For context, the study as a whole: Ivuxolimab was a fully human IgG2 agonistic monoclonal antibody targeting the costimulatory receptor OX40 (CD134). Intravenous ivuxolimab was administered to patients every 2 weeks at six dose levels: 0.01, 0.1, 0.3, 1.5, 3 and 10 mg/kg. Of the 50 to 55 dose-escalation patients, hepatocellular carcinoma was present in approximately 20, melanoma in approximately 15, renal cell carcinoma in 9 and head and neck cancer in 9. In the dose-escalation cohort, around four fifths of patients were male, and the mean age was around 65 years with a range of about 20 to 80. Prior anti-PD-1, anti-PD-L1 or anti-CTLA-4 therapy was permitted, and checkpoint inhibitors had been received by roughly 40% of dose-escalation patients. Partial responses occurred in three dose-escalation patients, of whom one had hepatocellular carcinoma and two had cutaneous melanoma. The point of sequencing TCRbeta in the periphery was to test whether ivuxolimab changed TCR sequence diversity and drove clonal T-cell expansion. The paper describes the monotherapy dose-escalation part (N of about 47 patients) of the phase I trial of ivuxolimab.

What the work shows at the level of the full study, not this receptor alone: Antigen specificity was not determined for the clonally expanded peripheral T cells. In the 0.1-3.0 mg/kg groups, partial responders had among the lowest normalized peripheral clonal expansion, particularly in CD8+ T cells. After ivuxolimab, CD8+ T cells had more expanded clones than CD4+ T cells on average. At doses of 0.1 to 3.0 mg/kg, clonal expansion of both CD4+ and CD8+ blood T cells was observed from baseline to week 6. Low levels of normalized T-cell clonal expansion were also seen in some patients who did not respond.

Patients with a history of autoimmune disease or receiving systemic immunosuppression were excluded from the trial. Peripheral blood for TCR sequencing was collected from all dose cohorts at baseline, on cycle 4 day 1, and on cycle 7 day 1. Samples were obtained from an open-label, multicenter, first-in-human phase I dose-escalation trial of ivuxolimab. The trial enrolled adults with locally advanced or metastatic head and neck squamous cell, hepatocellular, melanoma or renal cell carcinoma. CD4+ and CD8+ T cells were sorted separately from peripheral blood before TCR sequencing. As concerns this clone: The antigen it recognizes is unknown. No much larger clone exists at a distance of one base, and base qualities are not known.

From the cysteine through the phenylalanine, the CDR3 covers 13 amino acids. The retained sequence is limited to the CDR3, 39 bases, with the frame set at the first base. V and J are truncated by 5 bases and 2 bases respectively, leaving an intervening sequence of 6 bases. Looking up the germline V gene (reference sequence) yields CDR1 LNHDA and CDR2 SQIVND. Genomic DNA was extracted from sorted cells for sequencing of the TCRbeta CDR3 region. TCRbeta CDR3 regions were sequenced using the immunoSEQ Assay. TCRdb obtained this table from immuneACCESS and retained in-frame rearrangements with V and J assigned. These tables miss some clones; where compared with another copy, unresolved V genes account for less than half of the shortfall, and the remainder is unexplained. In this sample the table shows approximately 31,000 clones, more than 70% of which occur a single time. Of the sample, around 21% falls within the top ten clones.

The TCR originated in an adult with an advanced solid tumor such as melanoma, head and neck, liver or kidney cancer. Rearrangement joined TRBV19 to TRBJ2-2; too little of a D gene remains to name it. The sample was CD4+ or CD8+ T cells sorted from blood, taken in a trial of the OX40 agonist ivuxolimab. The DNA sequence is as follows: TGTGCCAGTAGTCCCTCAAACACCGGGGAGCTGTTTTTT. Its translation reads: CASSPSNTGELFF.